The 10 T cell receptor beta chains presented below share a single source sample, sequenced in a study of STAT5B mutations in CD4+ large granular lymphocyte leukemia. Produced via immunoSEQ multiplex PCR; TCRdb's table is partial and in-frame only. Of about 36,000 clones in the sample, more than 60% were seen once. Material for sequencing was CD4+ T cells from blood buffy coats. The receptor set was obtained from a human donor in good health.

This chain joins TRBV4-1 and TRBJ2-2; a weak D match, TRBD2 (7 bases). The germline V gene encodes CDR1 MGHRA and CDR2 YSYEKL. The V and J ends lost 1 base and 5 bases respectively, with 14 bases between them. The CDR3 runs 16 residues. CDR3 sequence reads: CASSQGRGRRTGELFF. The CDR3 coding sequence is TGCGCCAGCAGCCAAGGGCGGGGGCGAAGGACCGGGGAGCTGTTTTTT.

CDR3 sequence: CASTRDIAYEQYF. The CDR3 DNA reads as TGTGCCAGCACCCGGGACATAGCCTACGAGCAGTACTTC. V usage is TRBV6-6 and J usage is TRBJ2-7; a weak D match, TRBD1 (6 bases). The V end was cut by 7 bases, the J end by 2 bases, with 12 bases between. The CDR3 has 13 amino acids. Germline V gene sequence: CDR1 MNHNY, CDR2 SVGAGI (reference sequence).

V gene TRBV11-2 combines with J gene TRBJ1-5; D gene ambiguous. The CDR3 is 14 amino acids. Between the trimmed V and J ends, which lost 5 bases and 5 bases, there was a span of 13 bases. Germline CDR1 is SGHAT and CDR2 is FQNNGV. CDR3 in DNA: TGTGCCAGCAGCCCGGGGAGGAGCGATCAGCCCCAGCATTTT. It yields the protein CASSPGRSDQPQHF.

This rearrangement joins TRBV11-2 to TRBJ2-7; 15 bases map to TRBD2. The CDR3 spans 16 residues. The trim removed 8 bases at V and 4 bases at J, leaving 9 bases unmatched. From germline, CDR1 is SGHAT and CDR2 FQNNGV. CDR3 coding DNA: TGTGCCAGCCGGGGACTAGCGGGAGGTCCGGGGTACGAGCAGTACTTC. Encoded protein: CASRGLAGGPGYEQYF. The complete variable domain, with remaining parts taken from reference TRBV11-2 and TRBJ2-7, reads EAGVAQSPRYKIIEKRQSVAFWCNPISGHATLYWYQQILGQGPKLLIQFQNNGVVDDSQLPKDRFSAERLKGVDSTLKIQPAKLEDSAVYLCASRGLAGGPGYEQYFGPGTRLTVT.

The chain uses TRBV6-5 and TRBJ2-2; D unclear. Trimming removed 1 base from V and 2 bases from J, with 11 bases in between. The CDR3 extends over 16 amino acids. Germline V gene lookup returns CDR1 MNHEY and CDR2 SVGAGI. The CDR3 DNA follows: TGTGCCAGCAGTTACTTGTGGGGTATTAACACCGGGGAGCTGTTTTTT. Its translation is CASSYLWGINTGELFF.

A single count supports this clone. The gene calls are TRBV9 and TRBJ2-2, with 10 bases lining up with TRBD2. Per germline, CDR1 SGDLS and CDR2 YYNGEE. V shed 0 bases and J 2 bases; nucleotides not matched to a gene: 7. The CDR3 runs to 18 residues. CDR3 sequence: CASSVGGAGGPNTGELFF. CDR3 coding DNA: TGTGCCAGCAGCGTAGGCGGAGCGGGGGGGCCCAACACCGGGGAGCTGTTTTTT.

The rearrangement uses TRBV28 and TRBJ1-2; 7 positions agree with TRBD1. The germline gives CDR1 MDHEN, CDR2 SYDVKM. J lost 4 bases, V lost 5 bases, and 4 bases had no gene match. The CDR3 is 13 amino acids. The CDR3 loop is CASSAGGGYGYTF. CDR3 nucleotides: TGTGCCAGCAGTGCAGGGGGGGGCTATGGCTACACCTTC.

This chain uses TRBV7-8 with TRBJ2-5; 8 nucleotides agree with TRBD2. The CDR3 covers 16 residues. V was pared by 1 base and J by 1 base, with 5 bases of the junction left unmatched. Germline loops: CDR1 SGHVS, CDR2 FQNEAQ. CDR3 DNA sequence: TGTGCCAGCAGCTTAGGGCTAGCGGGTCGCCAAGAGACCCAGTACTTC. Amino acids: CASSLGLAGRQETQYF.

This clone was seen a handful of times. V and J are TRBV6-1 and TRBJ1-5, with D uncertain. CDR1 MNHNS and CDR2 SASEGT come from the germline V gene. The CDR3 runs 15 residues. Trimming removed 10 bases from V and 5 bases from J, with 21 bases in between. The CDR3 loop reads CATIEQGLGDQPQHF. The CDR3 bases are TGTGCCACCATTGAACAAGGTCTAGGTGATCAGCCCCAGCATTTT.

The CDR3 spells CASSAIWTSGGASDTQYF. As DNA, the CDR3 is TGTGCCAGCAGCGCCATCTGGACTAGCGGGGGGGCTTCCGATACGCAGTATTTT. J is TRBJ2-3 and V is TRBV7-9; 15 nucleotides match TRBD2. CDR1 and CDR2 (germline): SEHNR, FQNEAQ (reference sequence). CDR3 length: 18 residues. V lost 5 bases to trimming and J lost 6 bases; unmatched junction nucleotides: 12. Looking up the rest from reference TRBV7-9 and TRBJ2-3 gives the full variable domain: DTGVSQNPRHKITKRGQNVTFRCDPISEHNRLYWYRQTLGQGPEFLTYFQNEAQLEKSRLLSDRFSAERPKGSFSTLEIQRTEQGDSAMYLCASSAIWTSGGASDTQYFGPGTRLTVL.